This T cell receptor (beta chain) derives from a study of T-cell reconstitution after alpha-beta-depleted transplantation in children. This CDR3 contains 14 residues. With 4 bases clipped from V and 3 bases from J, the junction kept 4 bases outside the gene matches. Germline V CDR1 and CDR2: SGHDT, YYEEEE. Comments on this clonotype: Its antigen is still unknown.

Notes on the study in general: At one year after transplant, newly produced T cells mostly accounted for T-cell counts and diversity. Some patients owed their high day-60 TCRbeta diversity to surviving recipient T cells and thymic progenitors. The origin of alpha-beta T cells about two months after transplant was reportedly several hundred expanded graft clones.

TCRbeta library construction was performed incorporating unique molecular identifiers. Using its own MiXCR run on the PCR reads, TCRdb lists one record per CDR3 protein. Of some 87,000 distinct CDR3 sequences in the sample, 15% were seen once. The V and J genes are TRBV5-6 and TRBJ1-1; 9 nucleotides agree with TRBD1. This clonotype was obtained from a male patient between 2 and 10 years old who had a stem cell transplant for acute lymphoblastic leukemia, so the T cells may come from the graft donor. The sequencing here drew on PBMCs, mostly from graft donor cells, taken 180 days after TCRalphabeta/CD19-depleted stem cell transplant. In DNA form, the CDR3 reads TGTGCCAGCAGCCATCGGACAGGGGACACTGAAGCTTTCTTT. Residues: CASSHRTGDTEAFF. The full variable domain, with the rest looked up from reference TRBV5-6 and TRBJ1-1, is DAGVTQSPTHLIKTRGQQVTLRCSPKSGHDTVSWYQQALGQGPQFIFQYYEEEERQRGNFPDRFSGHQFPNYSSELNVNALLLGDSALYLCASSHRTGDTEAFFGQGTRLTVV.